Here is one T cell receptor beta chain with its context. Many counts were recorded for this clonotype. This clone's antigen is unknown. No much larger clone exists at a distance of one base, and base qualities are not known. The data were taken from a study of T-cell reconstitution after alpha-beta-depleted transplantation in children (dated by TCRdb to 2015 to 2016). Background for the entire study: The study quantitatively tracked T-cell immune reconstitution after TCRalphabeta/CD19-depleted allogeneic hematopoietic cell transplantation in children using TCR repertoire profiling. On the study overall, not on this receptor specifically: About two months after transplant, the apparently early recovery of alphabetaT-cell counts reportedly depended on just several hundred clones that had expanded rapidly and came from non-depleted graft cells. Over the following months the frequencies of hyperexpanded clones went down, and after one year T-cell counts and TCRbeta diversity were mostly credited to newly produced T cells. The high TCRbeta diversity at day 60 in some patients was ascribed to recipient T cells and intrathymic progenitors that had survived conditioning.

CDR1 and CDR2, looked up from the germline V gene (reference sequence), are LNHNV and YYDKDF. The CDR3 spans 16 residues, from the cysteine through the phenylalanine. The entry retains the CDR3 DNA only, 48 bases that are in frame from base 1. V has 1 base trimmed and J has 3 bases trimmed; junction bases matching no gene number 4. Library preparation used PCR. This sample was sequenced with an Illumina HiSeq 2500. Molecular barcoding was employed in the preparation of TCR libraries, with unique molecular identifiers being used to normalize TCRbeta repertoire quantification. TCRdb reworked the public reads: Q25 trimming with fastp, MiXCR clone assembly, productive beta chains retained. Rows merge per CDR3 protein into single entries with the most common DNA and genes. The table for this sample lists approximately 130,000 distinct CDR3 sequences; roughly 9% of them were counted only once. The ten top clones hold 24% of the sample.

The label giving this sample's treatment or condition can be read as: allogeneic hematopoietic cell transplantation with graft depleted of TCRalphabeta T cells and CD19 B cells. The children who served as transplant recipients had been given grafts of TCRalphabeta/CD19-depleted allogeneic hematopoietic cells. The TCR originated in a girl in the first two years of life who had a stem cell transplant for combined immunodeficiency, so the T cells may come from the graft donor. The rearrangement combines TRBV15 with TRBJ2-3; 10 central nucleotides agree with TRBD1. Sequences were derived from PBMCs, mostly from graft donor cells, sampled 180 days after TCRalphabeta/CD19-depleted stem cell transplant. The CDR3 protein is CATSRGGTGETDTQYF. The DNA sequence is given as TGTGCCACCAGCAGAGGCGGGACAGGGGAAACAGATACGCAGTATTTT.